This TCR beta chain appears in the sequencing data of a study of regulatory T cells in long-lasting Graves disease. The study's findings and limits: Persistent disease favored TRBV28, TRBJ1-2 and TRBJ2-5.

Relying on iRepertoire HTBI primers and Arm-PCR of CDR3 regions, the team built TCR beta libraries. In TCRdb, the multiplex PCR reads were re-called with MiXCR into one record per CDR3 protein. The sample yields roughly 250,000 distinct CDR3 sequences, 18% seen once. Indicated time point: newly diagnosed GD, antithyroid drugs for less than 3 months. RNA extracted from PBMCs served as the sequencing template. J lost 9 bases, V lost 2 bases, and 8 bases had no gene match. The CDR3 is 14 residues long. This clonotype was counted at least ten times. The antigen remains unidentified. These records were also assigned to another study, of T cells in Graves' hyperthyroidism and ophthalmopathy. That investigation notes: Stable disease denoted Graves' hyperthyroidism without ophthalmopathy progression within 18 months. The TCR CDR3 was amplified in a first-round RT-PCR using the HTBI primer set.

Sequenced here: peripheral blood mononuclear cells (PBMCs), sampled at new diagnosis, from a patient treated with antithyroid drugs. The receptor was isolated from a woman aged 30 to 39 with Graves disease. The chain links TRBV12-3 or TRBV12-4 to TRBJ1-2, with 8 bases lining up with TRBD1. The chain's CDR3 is CASSLSPRGRSYTF. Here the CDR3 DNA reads TGTGCCAGCAGTTTAAGTCCCAGGGGGCGCAGCTACACCTTC.